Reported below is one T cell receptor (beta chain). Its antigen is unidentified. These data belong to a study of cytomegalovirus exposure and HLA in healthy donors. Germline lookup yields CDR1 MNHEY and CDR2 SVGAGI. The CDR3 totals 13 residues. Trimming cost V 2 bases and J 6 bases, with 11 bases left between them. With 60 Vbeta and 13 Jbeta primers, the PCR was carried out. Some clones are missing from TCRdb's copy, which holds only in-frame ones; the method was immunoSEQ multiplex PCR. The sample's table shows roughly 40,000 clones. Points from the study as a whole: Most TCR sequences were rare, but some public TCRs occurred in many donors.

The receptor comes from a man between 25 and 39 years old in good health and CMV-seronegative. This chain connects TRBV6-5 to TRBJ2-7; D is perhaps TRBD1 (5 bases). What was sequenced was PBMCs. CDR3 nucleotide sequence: TGTGCCAGCAGTTACAGTATTCAGGGCGAGCAGTACTTC. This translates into CASSYSIQGEQYF.